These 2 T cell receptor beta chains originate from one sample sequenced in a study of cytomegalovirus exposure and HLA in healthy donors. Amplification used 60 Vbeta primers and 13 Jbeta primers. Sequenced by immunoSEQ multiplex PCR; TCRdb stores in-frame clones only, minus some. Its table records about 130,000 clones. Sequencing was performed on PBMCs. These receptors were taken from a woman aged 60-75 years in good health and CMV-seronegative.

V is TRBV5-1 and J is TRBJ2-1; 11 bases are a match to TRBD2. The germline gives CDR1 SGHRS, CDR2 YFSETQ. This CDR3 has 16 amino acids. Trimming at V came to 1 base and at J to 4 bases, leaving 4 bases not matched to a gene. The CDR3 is CASSLTGLAVYNEQFF. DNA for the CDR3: TGCGCCAGCAGCTTGACGGGACTAGCGGTATACAATGAGCAGTTCTTC.

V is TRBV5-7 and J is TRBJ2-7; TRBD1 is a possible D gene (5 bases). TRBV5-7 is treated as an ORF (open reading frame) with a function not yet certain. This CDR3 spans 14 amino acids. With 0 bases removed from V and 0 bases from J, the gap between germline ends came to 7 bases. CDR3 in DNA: TGTGCCAGCAGCTTGGGACAGATCTCCTACGAGCAGTACTTC. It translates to CASSLGQISYEQYF.